The sequence of this T cell receptor beta chain was determined in a study of regulatory T cells in long-lasting Graves disease. Both iRepertoire HTBI primers and Arm-PCR of CDR3 regions were used to build the TCR beta libraries. TCRdb re-called the multiplex PCR reads with MiXCR, one entry per CDR3 protein. The table has over 250,000 distinct CDR3 sequences, around 23% seen once. Indicated time point: persistent/refractory GD, antithyroid drugs over 5 years with positive TRAb. PBMC-derived RNA was used for the TCR library. This TCR derives from a female donor with Graves disease. The source was peripheral blood mononuclear cells (PBMCs), collected when the disease was refractory, from a patient treated with antithyroid drugs.

This chain's CDR3 is CASSHVGVPNGEAFF. The CDR3 region has the DNA TGCGCCAGCAGCCACGTCGGTGTCCCCAACGGTGAAGCTTTCTTT. This rearrangement joins TRBV4-1 to TRBJ1-1; no clear D. V lost 3 bases and J 7 bases, leaving 18 bases between the germline ends. CDR1 is MGHRA, CDR2 YSYEKL, per germline. The CDR3 is 15 amino acids.